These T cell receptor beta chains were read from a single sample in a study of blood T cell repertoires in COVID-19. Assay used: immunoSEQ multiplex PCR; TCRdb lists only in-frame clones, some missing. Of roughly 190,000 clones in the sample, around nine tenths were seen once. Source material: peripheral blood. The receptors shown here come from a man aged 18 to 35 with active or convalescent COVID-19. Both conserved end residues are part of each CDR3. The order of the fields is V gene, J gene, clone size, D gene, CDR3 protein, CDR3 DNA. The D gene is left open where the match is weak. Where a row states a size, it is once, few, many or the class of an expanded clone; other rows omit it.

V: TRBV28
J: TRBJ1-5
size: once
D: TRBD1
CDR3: CASSSTGVSQPQHF
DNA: TGTGCCAGCAGTTCTACAGGGGTAAGTCAGCCCCAGCATTTT

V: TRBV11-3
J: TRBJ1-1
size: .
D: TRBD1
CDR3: CASSSRDRMNTEAFF
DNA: TGTGCCAGCAGCTCTCGGGACAGAATGAACACTGAAGCTTTCTTT

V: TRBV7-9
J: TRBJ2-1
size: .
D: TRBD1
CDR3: CASSKGTGNEQFF
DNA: TGTGCCAGCAGCAAAGGGACAGGCAATGAGCAGTTCTTC

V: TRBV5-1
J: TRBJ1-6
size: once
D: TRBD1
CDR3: CASSHEGTGEYSPLHF
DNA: TGCGCCAGCAGCCACGAGGGGACAGGGGAATATTCACCCCTCCACTTT

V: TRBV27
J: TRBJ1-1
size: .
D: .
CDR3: CASSLNGLGQQAFF
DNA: TGTGCCAGCAGTTTAAATGGGTTAGGACAGCAAGCTTTCTTT

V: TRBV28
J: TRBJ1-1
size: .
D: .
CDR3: CASSPPPRFGNTEAFF
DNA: TGTGCCAGCAGTCCACCCCCTAGGTTTGGGAACACTGAAGCTTTCTTT

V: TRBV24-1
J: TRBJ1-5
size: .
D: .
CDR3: CATSRDNDQPQHF
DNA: TGTGCCACTTCCCGGGACAACGATCAGCCCCAGCATTTT

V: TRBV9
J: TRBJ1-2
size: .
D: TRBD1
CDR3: CASSEGGSLNGYTF
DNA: TGTGCCAGCAGCGAAGGGGGCTCATTGAATGGCTACACCTTC

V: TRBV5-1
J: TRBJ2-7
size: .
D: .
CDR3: CASSLAPTQSYEQYF
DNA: TGCGCCAGCAGCTTGGCTCCTACTCAATCCTACGAGCAGTACTTC

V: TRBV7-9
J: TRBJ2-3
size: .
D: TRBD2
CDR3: CASSLASGGDTDTQYF
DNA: TGTGCCAGCAGCTTGGCCAGCGGGGGGGACACAGATACGCAGTATTTT

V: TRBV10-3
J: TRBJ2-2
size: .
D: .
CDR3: CAISESTGEAGELFF
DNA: TGTGCCATCAGTGAATCGACAGGCGAGGCCGGGGAGCTGTTTTTT

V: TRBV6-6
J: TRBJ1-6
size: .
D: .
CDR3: CASSSSGTTNSPLHF
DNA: TGTGCCAGCAGTTCCTCCGGGACAACTAATTCACCCCTCCACTTT

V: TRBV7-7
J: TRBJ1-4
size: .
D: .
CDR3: CASSLVRGEKLFF
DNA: TGTGCTAGCAGCTTAGTTCGGGGGGAAAAACTGTTTTTT

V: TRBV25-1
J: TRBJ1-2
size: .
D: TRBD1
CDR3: CASSTLGGQGIYGYTF
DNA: TGTGCCAGCAGCACCTTAGGGGGACAGGGAATTTATGGCTACACCTTC